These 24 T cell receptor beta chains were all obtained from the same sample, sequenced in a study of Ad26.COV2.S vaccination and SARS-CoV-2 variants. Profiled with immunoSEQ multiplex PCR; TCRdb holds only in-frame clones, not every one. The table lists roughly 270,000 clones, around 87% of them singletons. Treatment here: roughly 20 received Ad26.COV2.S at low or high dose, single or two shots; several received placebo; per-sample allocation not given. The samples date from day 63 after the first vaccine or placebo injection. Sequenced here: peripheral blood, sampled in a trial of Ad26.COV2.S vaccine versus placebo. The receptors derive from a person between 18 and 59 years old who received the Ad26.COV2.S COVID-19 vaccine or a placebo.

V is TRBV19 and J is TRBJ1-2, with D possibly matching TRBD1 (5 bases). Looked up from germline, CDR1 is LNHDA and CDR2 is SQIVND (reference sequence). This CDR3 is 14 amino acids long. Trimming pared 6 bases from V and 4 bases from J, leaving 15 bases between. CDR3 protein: CASRSGGNSYGYTF. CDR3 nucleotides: TGTGCCAGTAGGAGCGGGGGGAATTCCTATGGCTACACCTTC.

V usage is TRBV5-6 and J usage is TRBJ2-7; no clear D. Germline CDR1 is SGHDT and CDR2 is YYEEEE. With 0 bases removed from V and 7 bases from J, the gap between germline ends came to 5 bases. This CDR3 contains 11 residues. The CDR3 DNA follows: TGTGCCAGCAGCTTGGAGCGAGAGCAGTACTTC. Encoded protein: CASSLEREQYF.

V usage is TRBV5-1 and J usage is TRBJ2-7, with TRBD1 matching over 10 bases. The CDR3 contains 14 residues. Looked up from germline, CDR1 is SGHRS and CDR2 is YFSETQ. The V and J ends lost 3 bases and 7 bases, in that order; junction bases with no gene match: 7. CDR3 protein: CASSSGTGAGEQYF. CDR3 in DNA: TGCGCCAGCAGCTCCGGGACAGGGGCTGGTGAGCAGTACTTC. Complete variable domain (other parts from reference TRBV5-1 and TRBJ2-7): KAGVTQTPRYLIKTRGQQVTLSCSPISGHRSVSWYQQTPGQGLQFLFEYFSETQRNKGNFPGRFSGRQFSNSRSEMNVSTLELGDSALYLCASSSGTGAGEQYFGPGTRLTVT.

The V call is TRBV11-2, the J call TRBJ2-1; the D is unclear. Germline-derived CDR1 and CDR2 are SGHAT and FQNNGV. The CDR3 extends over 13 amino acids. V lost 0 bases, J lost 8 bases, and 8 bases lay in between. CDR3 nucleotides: TGTGCCAGCAGCTTAGACTCGGTGTATGAGCAGTTCTTC. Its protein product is CASSLDSVYEQFF.

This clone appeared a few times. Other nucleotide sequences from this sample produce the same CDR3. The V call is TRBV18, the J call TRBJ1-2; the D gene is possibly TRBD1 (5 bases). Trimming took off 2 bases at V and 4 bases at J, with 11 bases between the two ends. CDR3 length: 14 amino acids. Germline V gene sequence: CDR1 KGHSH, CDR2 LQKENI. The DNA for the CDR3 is TGTGCCAGCTCACCAAACGGGCAGGGCTATGGCTACACCTTC. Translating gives CASSPNGQGYGYTF.

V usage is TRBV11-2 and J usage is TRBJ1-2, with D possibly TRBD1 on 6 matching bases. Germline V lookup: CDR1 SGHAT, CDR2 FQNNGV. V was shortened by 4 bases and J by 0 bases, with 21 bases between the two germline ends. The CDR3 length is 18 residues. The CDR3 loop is CASSSNPRDNRPNYGYTF. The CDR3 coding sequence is TGTGCCAGCAGCTCTAACCCCCGGGACAACAGACCTAACTATGGCTACACCTTC.

As DNA, the CDR3 is TGTGCCAGCAGGCCCGGGACTTCGAACACCGGGGAGCTGTTTTTT. Its translation: CASRPGTSNTGELFF. The chain links TRBV2 to TRBJ2-2, with D perhaps TRBD2 (6 bases). Trimming took 6 bases from V and 0 from J, leaving 11 bases between them. The length of the CDR3 is 15 residues. Germline lookup yields CDR1 SNHLY and CDR2 FYNNEI. The full variable domain, completed using reference TRBV2 and TRBJ2-2, is EPEVTQTPSHQVTQMGQEVILRCVPISNHLYFYWYRQILGQKVEFLVSFYNNEISEKSEIFDDQFSVERPDGSNFTLKIRSTKLEDSAMYFCASRPGTSNTGELFFGEGSRLTVL.

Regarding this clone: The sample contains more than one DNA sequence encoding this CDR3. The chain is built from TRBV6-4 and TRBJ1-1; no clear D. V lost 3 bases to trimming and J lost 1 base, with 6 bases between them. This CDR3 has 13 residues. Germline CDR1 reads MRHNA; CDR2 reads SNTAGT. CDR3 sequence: CASSDRGNTEAFF. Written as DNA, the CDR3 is TGTGCCAGCAGTGATCGAGGGAACACTGAAGCTTTCTTT.

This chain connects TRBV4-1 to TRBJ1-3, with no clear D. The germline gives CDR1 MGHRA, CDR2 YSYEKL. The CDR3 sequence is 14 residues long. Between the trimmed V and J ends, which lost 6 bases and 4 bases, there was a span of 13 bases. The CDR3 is CASRSTEFGNTIYF. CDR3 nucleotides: TGCGCCAGCAGATCTACAGAGTTCGGAAACACCATATATTTT.

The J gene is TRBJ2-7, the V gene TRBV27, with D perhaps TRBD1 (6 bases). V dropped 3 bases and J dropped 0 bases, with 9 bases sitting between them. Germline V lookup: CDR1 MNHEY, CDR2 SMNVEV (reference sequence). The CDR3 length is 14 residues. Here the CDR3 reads CASSFDRTSYEQYF. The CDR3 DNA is TGTGCCAGCAGTTTCGACAGGACCTCCTACGAGCAGTACTTC.

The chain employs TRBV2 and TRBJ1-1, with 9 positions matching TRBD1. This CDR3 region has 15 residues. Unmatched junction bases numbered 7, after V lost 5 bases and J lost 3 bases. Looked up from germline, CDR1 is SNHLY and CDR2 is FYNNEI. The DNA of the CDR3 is TGTGCCAGCAGTCCCCATGGGACAGGGTACACTGAAGCTTTCTTT. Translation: CASSPHGTGYTEAFF.

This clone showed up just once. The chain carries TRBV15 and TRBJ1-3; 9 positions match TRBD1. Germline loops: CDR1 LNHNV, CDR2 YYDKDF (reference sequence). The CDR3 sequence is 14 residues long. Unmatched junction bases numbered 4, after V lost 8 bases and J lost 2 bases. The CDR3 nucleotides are TGTGCCACCCGAGGGACAGGGACTGGAAACACCATATATTTT. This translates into CATRGTGTGNTIYF.

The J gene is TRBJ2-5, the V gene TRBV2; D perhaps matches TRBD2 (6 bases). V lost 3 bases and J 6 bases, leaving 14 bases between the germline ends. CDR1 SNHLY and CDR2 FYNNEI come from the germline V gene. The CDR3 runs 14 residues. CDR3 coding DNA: TGTGCCAGCAGTGAGGACTACCTAGGGAAGACCCAGTACTTC. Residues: CASSEDYLGKTQYF.

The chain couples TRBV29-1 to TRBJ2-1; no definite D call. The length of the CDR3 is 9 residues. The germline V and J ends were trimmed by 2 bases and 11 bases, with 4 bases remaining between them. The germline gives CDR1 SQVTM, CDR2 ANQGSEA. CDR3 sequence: CSVEPQQFF. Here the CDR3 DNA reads TGCAGCGTTGAACCCCAGCAGTTCTTC.

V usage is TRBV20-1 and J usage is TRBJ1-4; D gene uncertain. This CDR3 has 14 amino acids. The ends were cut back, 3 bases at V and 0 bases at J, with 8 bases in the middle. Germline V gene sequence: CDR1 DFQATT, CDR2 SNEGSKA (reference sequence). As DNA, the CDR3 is TGCAGTGCTAGTTCAGCCGCAACTAATGAAAAACTGTTTTTT. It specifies CSASSAATNEKLFF.

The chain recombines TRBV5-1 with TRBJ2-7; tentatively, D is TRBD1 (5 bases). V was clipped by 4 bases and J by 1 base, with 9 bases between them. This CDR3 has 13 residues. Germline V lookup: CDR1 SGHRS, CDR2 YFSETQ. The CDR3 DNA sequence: TGCGCCAGCAGCCTGGACAAATCCTACGAGCAGTACTTC. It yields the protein CASSLDKSYEQYF.

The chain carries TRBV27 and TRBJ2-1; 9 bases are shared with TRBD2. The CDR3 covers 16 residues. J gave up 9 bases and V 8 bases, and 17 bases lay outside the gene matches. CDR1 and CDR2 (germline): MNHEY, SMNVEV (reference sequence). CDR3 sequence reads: CASGWRTGLALGEQFF. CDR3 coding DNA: TGTGCCAGCGGTTGGAGGACGGGACTAGCTCTAGGTGAGCAGTTCTTC.

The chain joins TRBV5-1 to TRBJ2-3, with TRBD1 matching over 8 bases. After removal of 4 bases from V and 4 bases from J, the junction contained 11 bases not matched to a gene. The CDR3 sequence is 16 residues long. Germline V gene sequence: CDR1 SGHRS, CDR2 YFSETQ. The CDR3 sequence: CASSLKTGDGADTQYF. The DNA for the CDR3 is TGCGCCAGCAGCCTTAAGACAGGGGATGGTGCAGATACGCAGTATTTT.

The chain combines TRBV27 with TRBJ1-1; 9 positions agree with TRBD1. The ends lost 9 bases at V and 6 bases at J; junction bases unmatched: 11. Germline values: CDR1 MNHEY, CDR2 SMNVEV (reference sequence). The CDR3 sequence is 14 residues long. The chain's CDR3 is CASTPRTGASEAFF. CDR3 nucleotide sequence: TGTGCCAGTACCCCCCGGACAGGGGCTTCTGAAGCTTTCTTT.

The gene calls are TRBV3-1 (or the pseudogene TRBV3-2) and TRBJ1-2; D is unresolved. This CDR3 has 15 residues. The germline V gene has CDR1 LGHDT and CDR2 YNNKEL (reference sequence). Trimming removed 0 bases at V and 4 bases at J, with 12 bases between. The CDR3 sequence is CASSQDVGEVYGYTF. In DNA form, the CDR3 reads TGTGCCAGCAGCCAAGATGTCGGCGAGGTCTATGGCTACACCTTC.

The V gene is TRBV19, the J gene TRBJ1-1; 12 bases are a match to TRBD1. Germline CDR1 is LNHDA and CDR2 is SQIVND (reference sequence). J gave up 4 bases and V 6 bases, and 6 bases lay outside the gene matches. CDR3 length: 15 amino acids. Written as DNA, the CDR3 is TGTGCCAGTAGCAGGGACAGGGGGCTCGGCACTGAAGCTTTCTTT. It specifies CASSRDRGLGTEAFF.

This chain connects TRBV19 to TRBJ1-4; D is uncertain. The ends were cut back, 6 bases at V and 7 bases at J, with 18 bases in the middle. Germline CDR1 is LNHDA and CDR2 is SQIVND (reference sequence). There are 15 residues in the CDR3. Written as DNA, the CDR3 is TGTGCCAGTAGGTTATATGGAGGAGGTAGTGAAAAACTGTTTTTT. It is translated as CASRLYGGGSEKLFF.

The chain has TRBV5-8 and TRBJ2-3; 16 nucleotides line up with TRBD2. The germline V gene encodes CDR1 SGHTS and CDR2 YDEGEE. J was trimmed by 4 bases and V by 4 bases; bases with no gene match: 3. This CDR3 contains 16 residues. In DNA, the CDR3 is TGTGCCAGCAGCCAAGGGACTAGCGGGAGGGCAGATACGCAGTATTTT. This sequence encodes CASSQGTSGRADTQYF.

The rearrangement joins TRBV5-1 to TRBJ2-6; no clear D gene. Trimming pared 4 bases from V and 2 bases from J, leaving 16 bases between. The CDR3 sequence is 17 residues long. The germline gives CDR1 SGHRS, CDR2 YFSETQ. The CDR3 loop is CASSPDKGTAGANVLTF. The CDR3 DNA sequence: TGCGCCAGCAGCCCTGACAAAGGAACTGCTGGGGCCAACGTCCTGACTTTC.